The 10 T cell receptor beta chains reported below all come from one sample, sequenced in a study of human T cells and chemical hapten exposure. TCRdb redid the calling of the RACE reads with MiXCR, one entry per CDR3 protein. The sample contains 35,000 to 45,000 distinct CDR3 sequences, 8.5% to 10% of which appear only once. The time point: patch test 2, 6 weeks after DPC sensitization. Treatment of the sample: therapeutic diphenylcyclopropenone sensitization with weekly scalp DPC. The input for sequencing was whole blood, taken in connection with sensitization to the hapten diphenylcyclopropenone (DPC). The receptors originated from a woman aged 40 to 49 with alopecia areata. Some clones in this sample may be carry-over from other donors' samples.

The chain combines TRBV28 with TRBJ2-3; D tentatively reads TRBD1 or TRBD2 (5 bases each). This CDR3 has 15 amino acids. The germline V gene encodes CDR1 MDHEN and CDR2 SYDVKM. The V end lost 5 bases, the J end lost 2 bases, and 14 bases lay between the germline ends. The CDR3 bases are TGTGCCAGCAGTCCTCTGACAGACTACACAGATACGCAGTATTTT. Translation gives CASSPLTDYTDTQYF. Drawing the rest from reference TRBV28 and TRBJ2-3, the complete variable domain is DVKVTQSSRYLVKRTGEKVFLECVQDMDHENMFWYRQDPGLGLRLIYFSYDVKMKEKGDIPEGYSVSREKKERFSLILESASTNQTSMYLCASSPLTDYTDTQYFGPGTRLTVL.

This clonotype has ten or more counts. The V and J genes are TRBV7-8 and TRBJ1-4; D is possibly TRBD1 (5 bases). Germline V gene sequence: CDR1 SGHVS, CDR2 FQNEAQ. CDR3 length: 16 residues. Trimming cost V 0 bases and J 8 bases, with 16 bases left between them. CDR3 in amino acids: CASSLAVGQWKEKLFF. CDR3 bases: TGTGCCAGCAGCTTAGCAGTGGGGCAGTGGAAAGAAAAACTGTTTTTT.

The rearrangement uses TRBV14 and TRBJ1-1, with 10 positions matching TRBD1. The germline V gene has CDR1 SGHDN and CDR2 FVKESK. The CDR3 consists of 14 residues. The junction had 5 bases not matched to a gene; V was cut back by 1 base and J by 9 bases. The CDR3 is CASSQVPGQGQAFF. CDR3 sequence (DNA): TGTGCCAGCAGCCAAGTCCCGGGACAGGGGCAAGCTTTCTTT.

This clonotype was seen more than once but under ten times. J is TRBJ2-7 and V is TRBV9; TRBD1 aligns across 7 bases. The CDR3 totals 14 residues. Germline CDR1 and CDR2: SGDLS and YYNGEE. V was clipped by 6 bases and J by 0 bases; unmatched bases: 6. Here the CDR3 reads CASNPGQSSYEQYF. CDR3 DNA sequence: TGTGCCAGCAACCCGGGACAGAGCTCCTACGAGCAGTACTTC.

This clonotype showed up many times. The chain carries TRBV28 and TRBJ1-4; TRBD1 is a possible D gene (5 bases). CDR1 and CDR2 from the germline V gene are MDHEN and SYDVKM. Trimming took 8 bases from V and 4 from J, leaving 14 bases between them. CDR3 size: 14 residues. The CDR3 DNA is TGTGCCAGCGCCCCTAGGAGGGGTAATGAAAAACTGTTTTTT. This encodes CASAPRRGNEKLFF.

This clonotype was counted many times. The chain uses TRBV20-1 and TRBJ2-1; 9 bases fit TRBD2. The CDR3 length is 16 residues. The J segment lost 5 bases and the V segment lost 3 bases, leaving 11 bases of the junction unmatched. Germline values: CDR1 DFQATT, CDR2 SNEGSKA (reference sequence). Here the CDR3 DNA reads TGCAGTGCTAGCAGCCCCTCTAGCGGGGACCACAATGAGCAGTTCTTC. The encoded protein is CSASSPSSGDHNEQFF.

At least ten counts were recorded for this clonotype. The gene calls are TRBV4-2 and TRBJ1-6; the D is unclear. Trimming shortened V by 0 bases and J by 0 bases, and 12 bases separated the two germline ends. There are 18 residues in the CDR3. The germline V gene encodes CDR1 LGHNA and CDR2 YNFKEQ. The CDR3 DNA reads TGTGCCAGCAGCCAAGAGCTCCGTCTGAGCTCCTATAATTCACCCCTCCACTTT. Translating gives CASSQELRLSSYNSPLHF.

This clonotype was counted many times. The chain is built from TRBV7-2 and TRBJ2-3, with TRBD2 as a possible D gene (7 bases). Germline V gene sequence: CDR1 SGHTA, CDR2 FQGNSA. V dropped 4 bases and J dropped 4 bases, with 18 bases sitting between them. The CDR3 loop spans 16 amino acids. The CDR3 DNA reads as TGTGCCAGCAGCTACTGGGGCCGGGGGGCCCCAGATACGCAGTATTTT. This gives the protein CASSYWGRGAPDTQYF.

This clonotype was seen ten or more times. The rearrangement links TRBV10-3 to TRBJ2-3; D may be TRBD2 (5 bases). Germline-derived CDR1 and CDR2 are ENHRY and SYGVKD. The CDR3 extends over 12 amino acids. V lost 11 bases and J 2 bases, leaving 11 bases between the germline ends. This CDR3 is CALRTATDTQYF. Here the CDR3 DNA reads TGTGCCCTTCGGACTGCCACAGATACGCAGTATTTT.

This chain joins TRBV6-1 and TRBJ1-1; D is possibly TRBD1 (6 bases). The germline gives CDR1 MNHNS, CDR2 SASEGT. The length of the CDR3 is 13 residues. V was shortened by 8 bases and J by 8 bases, with 18 bases between the two germline ends. CDR3 coding DNA: TGTGCCAGCGCCGAACAGGGAAGAAAGGAAGCTTTCTTT. Its protein is CASAEQGRKEAFF.